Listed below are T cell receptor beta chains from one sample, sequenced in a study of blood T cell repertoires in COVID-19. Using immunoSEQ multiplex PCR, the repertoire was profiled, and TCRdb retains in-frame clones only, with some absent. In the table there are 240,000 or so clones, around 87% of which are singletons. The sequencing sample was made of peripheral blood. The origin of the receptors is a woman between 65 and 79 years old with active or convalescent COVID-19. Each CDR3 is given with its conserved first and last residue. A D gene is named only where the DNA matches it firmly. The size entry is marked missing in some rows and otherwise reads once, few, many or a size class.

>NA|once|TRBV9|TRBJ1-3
CASSVWEGTQGNTIYF
TGTGCCAGCAGCGTATGGGAGGGGACGCAAGGAAACACCATATATTTT
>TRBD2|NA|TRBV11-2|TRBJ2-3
CASSKAGTSAYF
TGTGCCAGCAGCAAAGCCGGGACTAGCGCGTATTTT
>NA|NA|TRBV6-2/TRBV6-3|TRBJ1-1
CASSRRRDTEAFF
TGTGCCAGCAGTCGTCGGCGGGACACTGAAGCTTTCTTT
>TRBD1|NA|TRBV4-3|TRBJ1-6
CASSLLRTGDSPLHF
TGCGCCAGCAGCTTGCTGAGGACAGGGGATTCACCCCTCCACTTT
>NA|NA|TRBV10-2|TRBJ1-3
CASRSGYGSGNTIYF
TGCGCCAGCCGGTCCGGGTACGGGTCTGGAAACACCATATATTTT
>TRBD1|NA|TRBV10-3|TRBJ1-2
CAISRDRSYGYTF
TGTGCCATCAGCCGGGACAGGTCATATGGCTACACCTTC
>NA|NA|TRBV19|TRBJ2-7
CASQPSHGGQTYEQYF
TGTGCCAGTCAGCCCTCGCACGGTGGACAGACCTACGAGCAGTACTTC
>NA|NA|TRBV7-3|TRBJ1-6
CASSLTGSYNSPLHF
TGTGCCAGCAGCTTAACAGGGAGCTATAATTCACCCCTCCACTTT
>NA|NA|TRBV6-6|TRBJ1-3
CASSYSPGSGNTIYF
TGTGCCAGCAGTTACTCCCCAGGGTCCGGAAACACCATATATTTT
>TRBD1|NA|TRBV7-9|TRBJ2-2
CASHMGQGQSVGELFF
TGTGCCAGCCATATGGGACAGGGGCAATCAGTCGGGGAGCTGTTTTTT
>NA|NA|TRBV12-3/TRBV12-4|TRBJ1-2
CASSWGVDGYTF
TGTGCCAGCAGTTGGGGCGTGGACGGCTACACCTTC
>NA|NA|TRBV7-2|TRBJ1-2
CASSLLHFYGYTF
TGTGCCAGCAGCCTCCTCCACTTCTATGGCTACACCTTC
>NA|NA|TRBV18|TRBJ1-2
CASSPTPAGLDYGYTF
TGTGCCAGCTCACCAACCCCGGCAGGGTTGGACTATGGCTACACCTTC
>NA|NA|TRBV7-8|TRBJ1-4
CASSLSPNEEKLFF
TGTGCCAGCAGTTTAAGTCCTAACGAGGAAAAACTGTTTTTT
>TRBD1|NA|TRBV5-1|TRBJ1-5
CASSFGTGEGNQPQHF
TGCGCCAGCAGCTTCGGAACAGGGGAGGGCAATCAGCCCCAGCATTTT
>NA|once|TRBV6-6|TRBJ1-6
CASSPGYGNNSPLHF
TGTGCCAGCAGTCCGGGATATGGGAATAATTCACCCCTCCACTTT
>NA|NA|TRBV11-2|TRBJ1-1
CASSFGGTEAFF
TGTGCCAGCAGCTTCGGGGGCACTGAAGCTTTCTTT
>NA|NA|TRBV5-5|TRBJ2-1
CASSLLAIGAPYYNEQFF
TGTGCCAGCAGCTTGCTCGCGATAGGGGCTCCTTACTACAATGAGCAGTTCTTC
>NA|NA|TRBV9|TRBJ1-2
CASSPRTVNYGYTF
TGTGCCAGCAGCCCCCGGACAGTGAACTATGGCTACACCTTC
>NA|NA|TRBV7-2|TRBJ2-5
CASSLNQAWETQYF
TGTGCCAGCAGCTTAAACCAGGCCTGGGAGACCCAGTACTTC
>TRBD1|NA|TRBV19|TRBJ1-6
CASTGRGFDNSPLHF
TGTGCCAGTACGGGCAGGGGGTTCGATAATTCACCCCTCCACTTT
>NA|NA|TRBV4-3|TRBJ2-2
CASSQVQGDWELFF
TGCGCCAGCAGCCAGGTGCAGGGGGACTGGGAGCTGTTTTTT
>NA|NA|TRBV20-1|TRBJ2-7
CSASGKLYEQYF
TGCAGTGCTAGTGGAAAACTCTACGAGCAGTACTTC
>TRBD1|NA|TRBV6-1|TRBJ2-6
CASREPGTVITGANVLTF
TGTGCCAGCAGAGAACCCGGGACAGTTATAACTGGGGCCAACGTCCTGACTTTC
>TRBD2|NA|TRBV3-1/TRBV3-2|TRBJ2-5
CASSQWTSGETQYF
TGTGCCAGCAGCCAGTGGACTAGCGGGGAGACCCAGTACTTC
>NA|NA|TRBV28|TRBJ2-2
CASIPGGATGELFF
TGTGCCAGCATCCCGGGCGGGGCCACCGGGGAGCTGTTTTTT
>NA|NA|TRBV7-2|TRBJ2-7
CASSLLRGYEQYF
TGTGCCAGCAGCTTACTCAGGGGCTACGAGCAGTACTTC
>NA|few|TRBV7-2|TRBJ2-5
CASSLQEETQYF
TGTGCCAGCAGCTTACAGGAAGAGACCCAGTACTTC
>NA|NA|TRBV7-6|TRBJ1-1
CASSLGGGEDTEAFF
TGTGCCAGCAGCTTAGGAGGGGGAGAGGACACTGAAGCTTTCTTT
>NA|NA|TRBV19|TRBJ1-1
CASSILLNTEAFF
TGTGCCAGTAGTATTCTCTTGAACACTGAAGCTTTCTTT
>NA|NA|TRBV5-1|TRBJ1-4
CASSFEVAGLYATNEKLFF
TGCGCCAGCAGCTTCGAAGTAGCGGGACTATACGCAACTAATGAAAAACTGTTTTTT
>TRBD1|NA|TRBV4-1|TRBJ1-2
CASSPDRVDNYGYTF
TGCGCCAGCAGCCCAGACAGGGTTGATAACTATGGCTACACCTTC
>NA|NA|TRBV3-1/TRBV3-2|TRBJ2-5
CASSPREEETQYF
TGTGCCAGCAGTCCTCGGGAAGAAGAGACCCAGTACTTC
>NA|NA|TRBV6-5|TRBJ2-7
CASSYADSSYEQYF
TGTGCCAGCAGTTACGCTGACAGCTCCTACGAGCAGTACTTC
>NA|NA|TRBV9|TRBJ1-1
CASSVARGGNTEAFF
TGTGCCAGCAGCGTAGCTAGGGGGGGAAACACTGAAGCTTTCTTT
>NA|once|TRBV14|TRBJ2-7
CASSRNPRDTQYEQYF
TGTGCCAGCAGCCGAAACCCACGGGACACCCAATACGAGCAGTACTTC
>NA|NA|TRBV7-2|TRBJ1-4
CASSSGLINEKLFF
TGTGCCAGCAGCTCCGGACTGATTAATGAAAAACTGTTTTTT
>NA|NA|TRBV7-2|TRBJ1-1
CAGGGTEAFF
TGTGCCGGGGGGGGGACTGAAGCTTTCTTT
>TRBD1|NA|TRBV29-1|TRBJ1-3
CSVEGPDRGDGNTIYF
TGCAGCGTTGAAGGCCCCGACAGGGGCGATGGAAACACCATATATTTT
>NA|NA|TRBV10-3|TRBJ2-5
CAIEVTQYF
TGTGCCATCGAGGTGACCCAGTACTTC
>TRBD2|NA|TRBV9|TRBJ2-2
CASSPGLAGEGTGELFF
TGTGCCAGCAGCCCCGGACTAGCGGGTGAGGGCACCGGGGAGCTGTTTTTT
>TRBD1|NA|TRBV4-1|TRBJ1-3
CASSQVDRFSGNTIYF
TGCGCCAGCAGCCAAGTGGACAGGTTCTCTGGAAACACCATATATTTT
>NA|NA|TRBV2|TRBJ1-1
CASQEENTEAFF
TGTGCCAGTCAGGAGGAGAACACTGAAGCTTTCTTT
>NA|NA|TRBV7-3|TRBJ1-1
CASSLLGMNTEAFF
TGTGCCAGCAGCTTACTGGGCATGAACACTGAAGCTTTCTTT
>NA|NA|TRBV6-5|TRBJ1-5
CASSYSSNQPQHF
TGTGCCAGCAGTTATAGTAGCAATCAGCCCCAGCATTTT
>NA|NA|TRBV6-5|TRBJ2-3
CASNRDTSTDTQYF
TGTGCCAGCAACCGGGACACTAGCACAGATACGCAGTATTTT
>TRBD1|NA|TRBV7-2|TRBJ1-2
CASSSYRGFGYTF
TGTGCCAGCAGCTCATACAGGGGCTTTGGCTACACCTTC
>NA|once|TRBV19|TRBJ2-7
CASSIDGEGAYEQYF
TGTGCCAGTAGTATAGATGGAGAGGGGGCCTACGAGCAGTACTTC
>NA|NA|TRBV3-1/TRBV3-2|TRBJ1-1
CASSQLGNTEAFF
TGTGCCAGCAGCCAACTAGGGAACACTGAAGCTTTCTTT
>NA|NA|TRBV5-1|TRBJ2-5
CASSLVGGEETQYF
TGCGCCAGCAGCTTGGTAGGGGGGGAAGAGACCCAGTACTTC
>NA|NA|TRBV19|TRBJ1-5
CASSITGLSNQPQHF
TGTGCCAGTAGTATAACAGGCTTGAGCAATCAGCCCCAGCATTTT
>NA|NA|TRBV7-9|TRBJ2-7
CASSRPGSQFSEQYF
TGTGCCAGCAGCAGACCCGGGAGTCAGTTTTCCGAGCAGTACTTC
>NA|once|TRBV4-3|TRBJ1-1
CASSPTGWNTEAFF
TGCGCCAGCAGCCCGACAGGCTGGAACACTGAAGCTTTCTTT
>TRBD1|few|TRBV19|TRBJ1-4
CASTLRTGGYSTNEKLFF
TGTGCCAGTACCCTCCGGACAGGGGGATACTCAACTAATGAAAAACTGTTTTTT
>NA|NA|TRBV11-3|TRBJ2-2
CASSLAGADTGELFF
TGTGCCAGCAGCTTAGCAGGGGCAGACACCGGGGAGCTGTTTTTT
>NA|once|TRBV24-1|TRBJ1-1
CATSDPDRNTEAFF
TGTGCCACCAGTGATCCCGACAGGAACACTGAAGCTTTCTTT
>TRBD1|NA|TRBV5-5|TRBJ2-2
CASSSGQSSGELFF
TGTGCCAGCAGCTCGGGACAGAGCTCCGGGGAGCTGTTTTTT
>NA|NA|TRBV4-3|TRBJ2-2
CASSQDTTGSAGELFF
TGCGCCAGCAGCCAAGATACGACAGGATCAGCCGGGGAGCTGTTTTTT
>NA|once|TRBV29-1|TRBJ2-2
CSVRRGGTGELFF
TGCAGCGTTCGGCGGGGCGGAACCGGGGAGCTGTTTTTT
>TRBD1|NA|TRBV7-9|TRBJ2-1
CASSLRSGGFNEQFF
TGTGCCAGCAGCTTACGCTCAGGGGGTTTTAATGAGCAGTTCTTC